The 30 T cell receptor beta chains below come from one sample, sequenced in a study of Ad26.COV2.S vaccination and SARS-CoV-2 variants. The protocol was immunoSEQ multiplex PCR, while the TCRdb copy is restricted to in-frame clones and leaves out a portion. The sample consists of about 350,000 clones, more than 85% of them appearing once. Treatment meaning: over 15 received Ad26.COV2.S at low or high dose, single or two shots; 5 received placebo; per-sample allocation not given. Samples analyzed were those drawn on day 63 after the first vaccine or placebo injection. The source was peripheral blood, collected in a trial of Ad26.COV2.S vaccine versus placebo. The receptors here all came from a person aged 18-65 years who received the Ad26.COV2.S COVID-19 vaccine or a placebo.

This clone was recorded only once. The V call is TRBV7-2, the J call TRBJ2-5; 7 nucleotides agree with TRBD1. The CDR3 contains 14 residues. Germline CDR1 and CDR2: SGHTA and FQGNSA. V was clipped by 0 bases and J by 3 bases; unmatched bases: 1. This CDR3 is CASSLAGTEETQYF. CDR3 sequence (DNA): TGTGCCAGCAGCTTAGCTGGGACAGAAGAGACCCAGTACTTC.

The V and J genes are TRBV4-2 and TRBJ1-1; maybe TRBD1 (5 bases). The germline gives CDR1 LGHNA, CDR2 YNFKEQ. Trimming shortened V by 0 bases and J by 1 base, and 9 bases separated the two germline ends. CDR3 length: 15 residues. Here the CDR3 reads CASSQDTGENTEAFF. DNA of the CDR3: TGTGCCAGCAGCCAAGATACGGGGGAGAACACTGAAGCTTTCTTT.

The genes are TRBV5-8 and TRBJ2-5; tentatively, D is TRBD1 or TRBD2 (5 bases each). The CDR3 runs to 15 residues. The V gene's germline CDR1 is SGHTS and CDR2 YDEGEE. V gave up 0 bases and J gave up 2 bases, with 11 bases separating them. The CDR3 loop is CASSLAGAIQETQYF. CDR3 sequence (DNA): TGTGCCAGCAGCTTGGCCGGGGCTATTCAAGAGACCCAGTACTTC.

The rearrangement joins TRBV2 to TRBJ1-1; the D gene is possibly TRBD1 (5 bases). The CDR3 is made up of 14 amino acids. V lost 3 bases and J 5 bases, leaving 13 bases between the germline ends. CDR1 is SNHLY and CDR2 is FYNNEI in the germline V gene. The CDR3 bases are TGTGCCAGCAGTGAGGAGGGGCGCGTTACTGAAGCTTTCTTT. Translating it yields CASSEEGRVTEAFF.

On this clone: The same CDR3 arises from other DNA sequences in this sample as well. The chain couples TRBV19 to TRBJ1-5, with D hard to call. Per germline, CDR1 LNHDA and CDR2 SQIVND (reference sequence). The V gene lost 3 bases and the J gene lost 4 bases, with 7 bases spanning the gap. The length of the CDR3 is 13 residues. CDR3 coding DNA: TGTGCCAGTAGTATCGTCGGTAATCAGCCCCAGCATTTT. Its protein is CASSIVGNQPQHF.

The chain has TRBV7-8 and TRBJ2-5; the D gene is possibly TRBD2 (5 bases). The ends were cut back, 4 bases at V and 7 bases at J, with 16 bases in the middle. This CDR3 region has 14 residues. Germline V gene lookup returns CDR1 SGHVS and CDR2 FQNEAQ. The CDR3 sequence: CASSSRTAEGTQYF. In DNA form, the CDR3 reads TGTGCCAGCAGCTCCCGGACTGCAGAGGGGACCCAGTACTTC.

The rearrangement uses TRBV7-6 and TRBJ2-7, with 7 nucleotides matching TRBD1. Germline V gives CDR1 SGHVS, CDR2 FNYEAQ. This CDR3 has 17 amino acids. Germline trimming cut 1 base from V and 2 bases from J; bases unmatched to any gene: 11. CDR3 nucleotides: TGTGCCAGCAGCTTAGAGGGGCCGGACAGGTTTGCCTACGAGCAGTACTTC. It translates to CASSLEGPDRFAYEQYF.

This chain links TRBV7-2 with TRBJ2-3; 12 bases agree with TRBD2. The CDR3 is made up of 17 amino acids. V trimming: 5 bases; J trimming: 2 bases; junction bases outside the gene matches: 8. Germline values: CDR1 SGHTA, CDR2 FQGNSA. The CDR3 region is CASSEGTSGSLTDTQYF. CDR3 DNA sequence: TGTGCCAGCAGCGAAGGGACTAGCGGGTCCCTCACAGATACGCAGTATTTT.

The rearrangement joins TRBV5-1 to TRBJ2-7, with D perhaps TRBD2 (5 bases). The CDR3 covers 14 residues. Germline CDR1 reads SGHRS; CDR2 reads YFSETQ. V was shortened by 4 bases and J by 3 bases, with 14 bases between the two germline ends. The CDR3 DNA reads as TGCGCCAGCAGCGCCACCGGGGATCTCTACGAGCAGTACTTC. Its translation: CASSATGDLYEQYF. The full variable domain, its missing parts supplied by reference TRBV5-1 and TRBJ2-7, is KAGVTQTPRYLIKTRGQQVTLSCSPISGHRSVSWYQQTPGQGLQFLFEYFSETQRNKGNFPGRFSGRQFSNSRSEMNVSTLELGDSALYLCASSATGDLYEQYFGPGTRLTVT.

The chain links TRBV7-9 to TRBJ2-1; TRBD2 matches 9 bases. The germline CDR1 and CDR2 sequences are SEHNR and FQNEAQ (reference sequence). CDR3 length: 15 residues. The V segment lost 2 bases and the J segment 7 bases; nucleotides outside the gene matches: 6. In DNA, the CDR3 is TGTGCCAGCAGCTTATTAGCGGGAGTGTATAATGAGCAGTTCTTC. Its translation: CASSLLAGVYNEQFF.

V is TRBV30 and J is TRBJ2-1; D is uncertain. V was clipped by 3 bases and J by 10 bases, with 13 bases between them. The CDR3 totals 12 residues. Germline V lookup: CDR1 GTSNPN, CDR2 SVGIG (reference sequence). CDR3: CAWSPSSEEQFF. The CDR3 DNA reads as TGTGCCTGGAGCCCCTCGTCCGAAGAGCAGTTCTTC.

The V and J genes are TRBV7-8 and TRBJ1-3; D unresolved. Germline-derived CDR1 and CDR2 are SGHVS and FQNEAQ. Trimming removed 1 base from V and 0 bases from J, with 4 bases in between. The CDR3 extends over 14 amino acids. In DNA, the CDR3 is TGTGCCAGCAGCTTAGTACACTCTGGAAACACCATATATTTT. Translated, it gives CASSLVHSGNTIYF.

This chain links TRBV2 with TRBJ1-1; D unresolved. Looked up from germline, CDR1 is SNHLY and CDR2 is FYNNEI. The CDR3 is 13 amino acids. V was shortened by 7 bases and J by 10 bases, with 19 bases between the two germline ends. Written as DNA, the CDR3 is TGTGCCAGCACCCCAATAGCGGAAGAGAGAGCTTTCTTT. Protein: CASTPIAEERAFF.

The sample holds a few counts of this clone. This chain uses TRBV3-1 (or the pseudogene TRBV3-2) with TRBJ2-3; D gene ambiguous. The CDR3 totals 14 residues. CDR1 LGHDT and CDR2 YNNKEL come from the germline V gene (reference sequence). The germline V and J ends were trimmed by 0 bases and 0 bases, with 4 bases remaining between them. CDR3 coding DNA: TGTGCCAGCAGCCAAGACCACAGCACAGATACGCAGTATTTT. Protein sequence: CASSQDHSTDTQYF.

The V gene is TRBV19, the J gene TRBJ2-3, with 7 bases that match TRBD1. Trimming took 2 bases from V and 3 from J; bases not matched to a gene: 8. The CDR3 is 16 residues long. The germline V gene encodes CDR1 LNHDA and CDR2 SQIVND (reference sequence). Here the CDR3 reads CASSIYGDSVTDTQYF. Written as DNA, the CDR3 is TGTGCCAGTAGTATATACGGGGACAGTGTGACAGATACGCAGTATTTT.

The J gene is TRBJ1-5, the V gene TRBV4-3; D is ambiguous. V lost 4 bases and J 7 bases, leaving 20 bases between the germline ends. Germline lookup yields CDR1 LGHNA and CDR2 YSLEER. The CDR3 is made up of 16 amino acids. CDR3 coding DNA: TGCGCCAGCAGCCGACGGGGAGTGAGGGAATTGCAGCCCCAGCATTTT. Residues: CASSRRGVRELQPQHF.

CDR3 sequence reads: CASSLEAGGLGTEAFF. The DNA of the CDR3 is TGCGCCAGCAGCTTGGAGGCAGGGGGTTTGGGCACTGAAGCTTTCTTT. The V call is TRBV5-1, the J call TRBJ1-1, with 7 nucleotides matching TRBD1. The CDR3 is made up of 16 amino acids. V was pared by 0 bases and J by 4 bases, with 9 bases of the junction left unmatched. Germline CDR1 reads SGHRS; CDR2 reads YFSETQ.

The V call is TRBV5-4, the J call TRBJ1-1; D remains ambiguous. The CDR3 loop spans 13 amino acids. Deletions cut 1 base from V and 5 bases from J, with 9 bases between. Germline CDR1 is SGHNT and CDR2 is YYREEE (reference sequence). This CDR3 is CASSLKDITEAFF. DNA of the CDR3: TGTGCCAGCAGCTTGAAGGATATAACTGAAGCTTTCTTT.

This chain uses TRBV6-5 with TRBJ1-3; D is ambiguous. CDR1 is MNHEY, CDR2 SVGAGI, per germline. The CDR3 is 16 amino acids. The germline V and J ends were trimmed by 3 bases and 2 bases, with 14 bases remaining between them. The CDR3 DNA reads as TGTGCCAGCAGTTATAAGGGCCTCAGCCCTGGAAACACCATATATTTT. Translation gives CASSYKGLSPGNTIYF.

This chain connects TRBV19 to TRBJ1-1; the D gene is possibly TRBD1 (6 bases). Between the trimmed V and J ends, which lost 5 bases and 1 base, there was a span of 11 bases. The CDR3 has 14 amino acids. Per the germline V gene, CDR1 is LNHDA and CDR2 is SQIVND (reference sequence). CDR3 DNA sequence: TGTGCCAGTAGTCTTCGACAGGAGAACACTGAAGCTTTCTTT. This codes for CASSLRQENTEAFF.

This clone was counted between two and nine times. The rearrangement uses TRBV19 and TRBJ1-5; 7 nucleotides match TRBD1. Germline values: CDR1 LNHDA, CDR2 SQIVND (reference sequence). The J segment lost 4 bases and the V segment lost 3 bases, leaving 6 bases of the junction unmatched. The CDR3 covers 15 residues. This chain's CDR3 is CASSILGTENQPQHF. CDR3 bases: TGTGCCAGTAGTATCCTAGGGACAGAAAATCAGCCCCAGCATTTT.

CDR3 amino acids: CAISEPGDTEAFF. The CDR3 DNA sequence: TGTGCCATCAGTGAGCCCGGGGACACTGAAGCTTTCTTT. The chain combines TRBV10-3 with TRBJ1-1; unclear D gene. V was pared by 2 bases and J by 3 bases, with 7 bases between. This CDR3 is 13 amino acids long. Germline CDR1 reads ENHRY; CDR2 reads SYGVKD.

V usage is TRBV7-9 and J usage is TRBJ2-7, with a tentative D call TRBD1 (5 bases). Germline assignment: CDR1 SEHNR and CDR2 FQNEAQ (reference sequence). The CDR3 extends over 14 amino acids. Trimming shortened V by 1 base and J by 0 bases, and 7 bases separated the two germline ends. CDR3 in DNA: TGTGCCAGCAGCTTAGACAGGAGCTCCTACGAGCAGTACTTC. It codes for CASSLDRSSYEQYF. Based on the CDR3 plus reference TRBV7-9 and TRBJ2-7, the full variable domain is DTGVSQNPRHKITKRGQNVTFRCDPISEHNRLYWYRQTLGQGPEFLTYFQNEAQLEKSRLLSDRFSAERPKGSFSTLEIQRTEQGDSAMYLCASSLDRSSYEQYFGPGTRLTVT.

V gene TRBV14 combines with J gene TRBJ1-3; unclear D gene. CDR3 length equals 16 residues. The V end lost 0 bases, the J end lost 0 bases, and 9 bases lay between the germline ends. From germline, CDR1 is SGHDN and CDR2 FVKESK. CDR3 residues: CASSQDSAASGNTIYF. The DNA for the CDR3 is TGTGCCAGCAGCCAAGATAGCGCAGCCTCTGGAAACACCATATATTTT.

The chain recombines TRBV28 with TRBJ1-6; D is perhaps TRBD1 (5 bases). V gave up 7 bases and J gave up 13 bases, with 14 bases separating them. The CDR3 contains 12 residues. Per the germline V gene, CDR1 is MDHEN and CDR2 is SYDVKM. The CDR3 region is CASNIGGSPLHF. CDR3 nucleotide sequence: TGTGCCAGCAATATCGGGGGGTCCCCCCTCCACTTT.

The J gene is TRBJ1-2, the V gene TRBV7-2; TRBD1 matches 7 bases. Germline CDR1 is SGHTA and CDR2 is FQGNSA. V was pared by 5 bases and J by 2 bases, with 5 bases of the junction left unmatched. The CDR3 is 14 amino acids. CDR3 DNA sequence: TGTGCCAGCAGCCCTGCGGGACAGAACTATGGCTACACCTTC. As protein: CASSPAGQNYGYTF.

V gene TRBV12-5 combines with J gene TRBJ1-2, with D hard to call. Between the trimmed V and J ends, which lost 0 bases and 4 bases, there was a span of 9 bases. Germline V lookup: CDR1 LGHNT, CDR2 FRNRAP. The CDR3 extends over 14 amino acids. CDR3 sequence (DNA): TGTGCTAGTGGTTTGGTACCCCGGACCTATGGCTACACCTTC. Amino acids: CASGLVPRTYGYTF.

V gene TRBV13 combines with J gene TRBJ1-5; TRBD1 might be the D (5 bases). The ends were cut back, 0 bases at V and 3 bases at J, with 12 bases in the middle. Per germline, CDR1 PRHDT and CDR2 FYEKMQ (reference sequence). The CDR3 spans 16 residues. CDR3 DNA sequence: TGTGCCAGCAGCTTAGGAGGGGCGCCCCCCAATCAGCCCCAGCATTTT. Protein product: CASSLGGAPPNQPQHF.

The J gene is TRBJ1-5, the V gene TRBV6-2 or TRBV6-3; D is ambiguous. The germline V gene encodes CDR1 MNHEY and CDR2 SVGEGT. The CDR3 has 13 amino acids. The V and J ends lost 2 bases and 7 bases respectively, with 9 bases between them. The DNA of the CDR3 is TGTGCCAGCAGTTACAAGGGCCGCCAGCCCCAGCATTTT. Its protein is CASSYKGRQPQHF.

This clone has just one count. V is TRBV7-2 and J is TRBJ1-1, with D unclear. CDR1 is SGHTA and CDR2 is FQGNSA in the germline V gene. CDR3 length: 13 residues. The V end was cut by 5 bases, the J end by 0 bases, with 7 bases between. CDR3 in amino acids: CASSPDLNTEAFF. The CDR3 nucleotides read TGTGCCAGCAGCCCCGACCTGAACACTGAAGCTTTCTTT.